The rows below give T cell receptor beta chains drawn from one sample of a study of T-cell reconstitution after alpha-beta-depleted transplantation in children. TCRdb fed the PCR reads into MiXCR, producing one record per CDR3 protein. The sample records 90,000 to 100,000 distinct CDR3 sequences, 20% to 30% being singletons. Sequencing used PBMCs, obtained before TCRalphabeta/CD19-depleted stem cell transplant. These receptors all come from a boy aged 2-9 years with acute lymphoblastic leukemia, due to receive a stem cell transplant. Both conserved end residues are part of each CDR3. A D gene is named only where the DNA matches it firmly. Clone size appears in some rows only: once, few, many, or a class for an expanded clone.

abundance: .
v_gene: TRBV13
j_gene: TRBJ1-1
d_gene: .
CDR3nt: TGTGCCAGCTTTTCCCGTCAGAACACTGAAGCTTTCTTT
CDR3aa: CASFSRQNTEAFF

abundance: many
v_gene: TRBV10-3
j_gene: TRBJ2-5
d_gene: .
CDR3nt: TGTGCCATCAGTGTATCCGGAGGGTCCCAAGAGACCCAGTACTTC
CDR3aa: CAISVSGGSQETQYF

abundance: .
v_gene: TRBV12-3/TRBV12-4
j_gene: TRBJ2-3
d_gene: TRBD2
CDR3nt: TGTGCCAGCCTTCCTTCACTAGCGGGAGTGGCAGATACGCAGTATTTT
CDR3aa: CASLPSLAGVADTQYF

abundance: .
v_gene: TRBV7-9
j_gene: TRBJ2-3
d_gene: .
CDR3nt: TGTGCCAGCAGCAATCAGGGGGATACGCAGTATTTT
CDR3aa: CASSNQGDTQYF

abundance: many
v_gene: TRBV7-9
j_gene: TRBJ2-7
d_gene: .
CDR3nt: TGTGCCAGCAGCCCAGGGATACGATACGAGCAGTACTTC
CDR3aa: CASSPGIRYEQYF

abundance: .
v_gene: TRBV20-1
j_gene: TRBJ2-2
d_gene: .
CDR3nt: TGCAGTGCTAGAGATAGCGGTCAAATCACCGGGGAGCTGTTTTTT
CDR3aa: CSARDSGQITGELFF

abundance: few
v_gene: TRBV12-3/TRBV12-4
j_gene: TRBJ2-2
d_gene: TRBD1
CDR3nt: TGTGCCAGCAGTTCAAAGGGACAGGGAAGAACCGGGGAGCTGTTTTTT
CDR3aa: CASSSKGQGRTGELFF

abundance: .
v_gene: TRBV3-1
j_gene: TRBJ2-4
d_gene: TRBD2
CDR3nt: TGTGCCAGCAGCCAAGAGACTAGCGGGAGGGCCGGTGCCAAAAACATTCAGTACTTC
CDR3aa: CASSQETSGRAGAKNIQYF

abundance: few
v_gene: TRBV3-1
j_gene: TRBJ2-2
d_gene: TRBD2
CDR3nt: TGTGCCAGCACCCACCTAGCGGGAGTAAACACCGGGGAGCTGTTTTTT
CDR3aa: CASTHLAGVNTGELFF

abundance: .
v_gene: TRBV7-9
j_gene: TRBJ2-1
d_gene: TRBD2
CDR3nt: TGTGCCAGCAGTTTTCTAGCGGAGTCGGGTTTGGCGCAGTTCTTC
CDR3aa: CASSFLAESGLAQFF

abundance: few
v_gene: TRBV14
j_gene: TRBJ2-1
d_gene: TRBD2
CDR3nt: TGTGCCAGCAGCTCCCTAGCGGGAGGGCCTCTCGGAAATGAGCAGTTCTTC
CDR3aa: CASSSLAGGPLGNEQFF

abundance: few
v_gene: TRBV28
j_gene: TRBJ2-5
d_gene: .
CDR3nt: TGTGCCAGCACCCGAACCGGGGCGGACGGAGAGACCCAGTACTTC
CDR3aa: CASTRTGADGETQYF

abundance: few
v_gene: TRBV18
j_gene: TRBJ2-5
d_gene: .
CDR3nt: TGTGCCAGCTCACCAAGCCTGGAGACCCAGTACTTC
CDR3aa: CASSPSLETQYF

abundance: .
v_gene: TRBV21-1
j_gene: TRBJ2-5
d_gene: .
CDR3nt: TGTGCCAGCAGCAAAGGATGGAGACAGAAAGAGACCCAGTACTTC
CDR3aa: CASSKGWRQKETQYF

abundance: many
v_gene: TRBV4-1
j_gene: TRBJ2-2
d_gene: .
CDR3nt: TGCGCCAGCAGCCTGCGGACTATTCAGAACCGGGAGCTGTTTTTT
CDR3aa: CASSLRTIQNRELFF

abundance: few
v_gene: TRBV7-2
j_gene: TRBJ2-5
d_gene: TRBD2
CDR3nt: TGTGCCAGCAGCGTTACAGCGGGAGGGCGAGAGACCCAGTACTTC
CDR3aa: CASSVTAGGRETQYF

abundance: .
v_gene: TRBV4-2
j_gene: TRBJ1-3
d_gene: .
CDR3nt: TGTGCCAGCAGCCGGGGGCCGTCCCTGACTGGAAACACCATATATTTT
CDR3aa: CASSRGPSLTGNTIYF